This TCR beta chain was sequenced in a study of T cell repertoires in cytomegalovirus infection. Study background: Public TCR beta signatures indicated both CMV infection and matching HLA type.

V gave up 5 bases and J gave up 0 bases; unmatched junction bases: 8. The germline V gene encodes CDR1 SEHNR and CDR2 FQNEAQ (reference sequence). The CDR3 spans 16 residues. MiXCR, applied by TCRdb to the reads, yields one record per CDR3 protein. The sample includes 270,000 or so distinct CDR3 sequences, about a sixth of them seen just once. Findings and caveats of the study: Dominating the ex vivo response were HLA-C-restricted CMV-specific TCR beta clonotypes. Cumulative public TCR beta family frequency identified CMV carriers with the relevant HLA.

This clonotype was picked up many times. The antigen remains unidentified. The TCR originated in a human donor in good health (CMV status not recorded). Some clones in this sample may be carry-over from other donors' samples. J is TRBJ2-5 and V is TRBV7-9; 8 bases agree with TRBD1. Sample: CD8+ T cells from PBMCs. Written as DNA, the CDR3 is TGTGCCAGCAGCGGCTTGGACAGGGCCTACCAAGAGACCCAGTACTTC. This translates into CASSGLDRAYQETQYF.